This T cell receptor (beta chain) was identified in a study of cytomegalovirus exposure and HLA in healthy donors. The PCR contained 60 Vbeta and 13 Jbeta primers. Data came from immunoSEQ multiplex PCR; TCRdb stores just in-frame clones and leaves some out. The table has about 140,000 clones, roughly four fifths seen once. In germline, CDR1 is MDHEN, CDR2 SYDVKM. V shed 4 bases and J 0 bases; nucleotides not matched to a gene: 6. This CDR3 is built from 17 residues. The sample consisted of PBMCs. The TCR originated in a young man in good health and CMV-seropositive. The chain couples TRBV28 to TRBJ2-2; TRBD2 agrees at 9 bases. CDR3 residues: CASSSPGLAANTGELFF. The CDR3 nucleotides are TGTGCCAGCAGTTCTCCGGGACTAGCAGCGAACACCGGGGAGCTGTTTTTT.